The 10 T cell receptor beta chains given below trace back to one sample, sequenced in a study of CD8+ T cells in alopecia areata. The authors extracted RNA and reverse transcribed it into cDNA as the sequencing template. The protocol was immunoSEQ multiplex PCR, while the TCRdb copy is restricted to in-frame clones and leaves out a portion. The sample holds 150,000 or so clones, about 49% seen once. This material consisted of CD8+ T cells sorted from blood, taken at week 0. The receptors here all came from a human donor with alopecia areata.

The chain is built from TRBV29-1 and TRBJ2-7, with a possible D match to TRBD1 (6 bases). The germline V gene has CDR1 SQVTM and CDR2 ANQGSEA. V lost 7 bases and J lost 3, with 25 bases in between. There are 16 residues in the CDR3. CDR3 in amino acids: CSAVQLLQGWSYEQYF. In DNA form, the CDR3 reads TGCAGCGCCGTCCAGCTTTTACAGGGTTGGAGCTACGAGCAGTACTTC.

The rearrangement links TRBV9 to TRBJ2-7, with 7 bases lining up with TRBD2. V was clipped by 0 bases and J by 3 bases; unmatched bases: 6. This CDR3 is 15 amino acids long. The germline CDR1 and CDR2 sequences are SGDLS and YYNGEE. The CDR3 nucleotides read TGTGCCAGCAGCGTAGGAGCTAGCGGACTCTACGAGCAGTACTTC. This sequence encodes CASSVGASGLYEQYF. Using reference TRBV9 and TRBJ2-7 for the parts outside the CDR3, the full variable domain is DSGVTQTPKHLITATGQRVTLRCSPRSGDLSVYWYQQSLDQGLQFLIQYYNGEERAKGNILERFSAQQFPDLHSELNLSSLELGDSALYFCASSVGASGLYEQYFGPGTRLTVT.

This sequence joins TRBV27 and TRBJ2-3; D may be TRBD2 (6 bases). This CDR3 contains 14 residues. CDR1 MNHEY and CDR2 SMNVEV come from the germline V gene (reference sequence). The V and J ends lost 3 bases and 4 bases respectively, with 11 bases between them. In nucleotides, the CDR3 is TGTGCCAGCAGTTTTGGGGGGTTCTCAGATACGCAGTATTTT. It is translated as CASSFGGFSDTQYF.

The chain combines TRBV4-1 with TRBJ1-2, with TRBD1 identical over 7 bases. The V gene's germline CDR1 is MGHRA and CDR2 YSYEKL. Losses at the gene ends were 2 bases for V and 4 bases for J; bases not matched to a gene: 4. The CDR3 is 14 amino acids. CDR3 protein: CASSQPDRLYGYTF. In DNA, the CDR3 is TGCGCCAGCAGCCAACCGGACAGGCTCTATGGCTACACCTTC.

V gene TRBV29-1 combines with J gene TRBJ1-1; D uncertain. V lost 5 bases, J lost 5 bases, and 18 bases lay in between. This CDR3 region has 14 residues. Germline values: CDR1 SQVTM, CDR2 ANQGSEA. The CDR3 coding sequence is TGCAGCGTTCACCGTGACGGAAGGGTTACTGAAGCTTTCTTT. The encoded protein is CSVHRDGRVTEAFF.

The chain is built from TRBV7-9 and TRBJ1-1; no clear D. This CDR3 spans 12 amino acids. Germline V lookup: CDR1 SEHNR, CDR2 FQNEAQ (reference sequence). Trimming stripped 3 bases from V and 5 bases from J, with 7 bases between. The CDR3: CASSFPLTEAFF. DNA of the CDR3: TGTGCCAGCAGCTTCCCTCTGACTGAAGCTTTCTTT.

This clone was observed once. CDR3 in DNA: TGCGCCAGCAGCCAAAGGATCTCCTACGAGCAGTACTTC. This gives the protein CASSQRISYEQYF. V usage is TRBV4-1 and J usage is TRBJ2-7; D not resolved. The CDR3 has 13 residues. With 2 bases removed from V and 0 bases from J, the gap between germline ends came to 5 bases. From germline, CDR1 is MGHRA and CDR2 YSYEKL.

The V and J genes are TRBV30 and TRBJ2-7; D may be TRBD1 or TRBD2 (6 bases each). Trimming removed 2 bases from V and 4 bases from J, with 12 bases in between. The V gene's germline CDR1 is GTSNPN and CDR2 SVGIG (reference sequence). The CDR3 contains 13 residues. The CDR3 is CAWSTGAKYEQYF. CDR3 nucleotides: TGTGCCTGGAGTACGGGGGCGAAGTACGAGCAGTACTTC.

The J gene is TRBJ1-1, the V gene TRBV13; no reliable D call. The CDR3 sequence is 15 residues long. Per the germline V gene, CDR1 is PRHDT and CDR2 is FYEKMQ (reference sequence). V lost 0 bases to trimming and J lost 2 bases, with 10 bases between them. The CDR3: CASSLGPGSNTEAFF. The DNA of the CDR3 is TGTGCCAGCAGCTTAGGCCCGGGATCAAACACTGAAGCTTTCTTT.

The chain combines TRBV7-8 with TRBJ2-5; maybe TRBD1 (7 bases). Near its end, the DNA agrees better with TRBJ2-7, so the J call may be wrong. Germline loops: CDR1 SGHVS, CDR2 FQNEAQ. The CDR3 contains 15 residues. CDR3 sequence: CASSGGGSGYYEQYF. The CDR3 DNA sequence: TGTGCCAGCAGCGGAGGGGGCTCCGGATACTACGAGCAGTACTTC.